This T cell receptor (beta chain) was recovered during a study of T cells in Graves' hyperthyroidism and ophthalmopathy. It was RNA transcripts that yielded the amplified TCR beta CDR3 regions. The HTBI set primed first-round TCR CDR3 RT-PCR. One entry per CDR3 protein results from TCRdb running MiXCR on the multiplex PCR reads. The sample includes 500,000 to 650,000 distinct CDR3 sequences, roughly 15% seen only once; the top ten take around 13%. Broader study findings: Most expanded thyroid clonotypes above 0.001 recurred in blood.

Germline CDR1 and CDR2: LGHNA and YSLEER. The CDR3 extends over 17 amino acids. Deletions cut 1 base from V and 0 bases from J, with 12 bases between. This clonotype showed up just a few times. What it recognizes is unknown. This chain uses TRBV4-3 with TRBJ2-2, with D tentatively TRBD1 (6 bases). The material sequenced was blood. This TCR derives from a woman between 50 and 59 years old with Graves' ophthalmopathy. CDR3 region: CASSQAVHRANTGELFF. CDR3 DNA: TGCGCCAGCAGCCAAGCGGTTCACAGGGCGAACACCGGGGAGCTGTTTTTT.